This T cell receptor beta chain was sequenced during a study of blood T cell repertoires in COVID-19 (TCRdb year 2020). For the wider study: Samples from collaborators originated in the United States, Italy and Spain and spanned both the acute and convalescent phases of COVID-19. The material from the prospective study consisted of cDNA or gDNA derived from T cells, B-cell-depleted T cells, or PBMCs. Subjects who had been exposed to COVID-19, were actively infected with it, or had recovered from it provided the deeply sampled blood TCRbeta repertoires that made up the dataset. The repertoires were released in a freely available public database intended as a resource for research on the immune response to SARS-CoV-2. The samples were drawn from the first 160 participants of the ongoing ImmuneRACE study and from 1,254 subjects provided by 6 global collaborators. Sample metadata almost always included a de-identified subject ID, COVID-19 status, age in years and sex. Where available, HLA class I and class II types were obtained from metadata supplied by the sample provider rather than from assay-based typing.

For CDR1 and CDR2, the germline V gene lists MDHEN and SYDVKM. Deletion took 4 bases off V and 4 bases off J, with a span of 13 bases between the germline ends. Reading from cysteine to phenylalanine, the CDR3 counts 14 amino acids. Only CDR3 DNA remains: 42 bases, in frame from the first base. The full study reports these points: Clinical and demographic metadata were provided uncurated, with the amount varying by source and participant.

TCRbeta CDR3 regions were amplified from genomic DNA by means of the immunoSEQ Assay, a bias-controlled multiplex PCR. In the paper's pipeline: Within the assay, amplification of reference gene primers was used to estimate how many nucleated cells each sample contained. To quantify the absolute abundance of each unique TCRbeta CDR3 rearrangement, sequence reads were collapsed and filtered. For each sample, productive Simpson clonality was calculated as the square root of Simpson's diversity index over productive rearrangements. Held by TCRdb, this immuneACCESS table contains in-frame sequences only and omits some clones. Under half of the omission traces to an unresolved V gene where checked; the cause of the rest is unknown. V and J calls and clone size are copied from that table; D and trimming were computed from the DNA. The sample data list roughly 90,000 clones, and approximately 88% of these were observed just once. The leading ten clones occupy 31% of the sample.

The collaborating institutions used their own protocols to collect whole blood in K2EDTA tubes. For TCRbeta analysis, collaborators shipped samples as frozen whole blood, isolated PBMCs, or DNA extracted from either of those sample types. As concerns this clone: The antigen this receptor binds is unknown. No base quality values were provided; no much bigger clone lies one nucleotide off.

The V gene is TRBV28 and the J gene is TRBJ1-2; the D gene assignment is ambiguous. This sequence was found in a woman of 80 years or more with active or convalescent COVID-19. The sample comprised peripheral blood. CDR3 loop: CASSSPSGSYGYTF. The base sequence is TGTGCCAGCAGTTCCCCTTCAGGTTCCTATGGCTACACCTTC.